Detailed here is one T cell receptor (beta chain). This record belongs to a study of blood T cell repertoires in COVID-19. Study in general: Some COVID-19 samples were acute and others convalescent; all came from the United States, Italy and Spain. T cells, B-cell-depleted T cells, or PBMCs supplied cDNA or gDNA.

This CDR3 is 17 amino acids long. J gave up 0 bases and V 3 bases, and 7 bases lay outside the gene matches. Looked up from germline, CDR1 is LNHDA and CDR2 is SQIVND (reference sequence). Seattle enrolled patients during active infection and tracked them longitudinally. Here immunoSEQ multiplex PCR was the method, and the copy in TCRdb shows in-frame clones only, minus some. The sample has more than 85,000 clones, around 90% seen once; the top ten hold 1.5% to 2.5%. Sequencing was done on a sample of peripheral blood. This receptor was identified in a woman aged 45-65 years with COVID-19, enrolled during active disease. This sequence joins TRBV19 and TRBJ2-1; TRBD2 agrees at 8 bases. CDR3 coding DNA: TGTGCCAGTAGTATTCGTCCAGCGGGGGCCTCCTACAATGAGCAGTTCTTC. As protein: CASSIRPAGASYNEQFF.